This T cell receptor (beta chain) was obtained from a study of T cell responses to AZD1222 COVID-19 vaccine. This CDR3 has 15 residues. V gave up 1 base and J gave up 4 bases, with 10 bases separating them. CDR1 MDHEN and CDR2 SYDVKM come from the germline V gene. Study conclusions and caveats: The breadth and depth of Spike-specific TCRs increased once two AZD1222 doses had been given. The number of AZD1222 recipients seropositive at baseline was only five to seven.

This clone was seen a single time. The antigen is not known. Repertoires were generated with immunoSEQ multiplex PCR, while TCRdb's copy carries only in-frame clones and drops some. This repertoire shows around 80,000 clones, around 90% found once; its top ten account for 8%. The chain carries TRBV28 and TRBJ2-2; a possible D gene is TRBD2 (6 bases). The TCR comes from an adult who received the AZD1222 COVID-19 vaccine. The material was peripheral blood, obtained 28 days after the second AZD1222 dose. The CDR3 region has the DNA TGTGCCAGCAGTTTATTTAGCGGCGGCACCGGGGAGCTGTTTTTT. This encodes CASSLFSGGTGELFF.